This T cell receptor beta chain was captured in a study of identifying expanded T cells in peripheral blood. CDR3 length: 14 residues. Trimming took 5 bases from V and 3 from J, leaving 11 bases between them. Per the germline V gene, CDR1 is SGHVS and CDR2 is FNYEAQ. Healthy donors had no documented immune events, such as infections, while sampled. The assay was immunoSEQ multiplex PCR, and TCRdb's table has in-frame clones only and misses some. The data hold 95,000 or so clones, with around 87% observed a single time. What was sequenced was blood. The sequence was collected from a person between 18 and 75 years old in good health. The V and J genes are TRBV7-6 and TRBJ1-5, with a tentative D call TRBD1 (5 bases). The CDR3 here is CASSPGGINQPQHF. The CDR3 DNA follows: TGTGCCAGCAGCCCGGGGGGGATCAATCAGCCCCAGCATTTT.